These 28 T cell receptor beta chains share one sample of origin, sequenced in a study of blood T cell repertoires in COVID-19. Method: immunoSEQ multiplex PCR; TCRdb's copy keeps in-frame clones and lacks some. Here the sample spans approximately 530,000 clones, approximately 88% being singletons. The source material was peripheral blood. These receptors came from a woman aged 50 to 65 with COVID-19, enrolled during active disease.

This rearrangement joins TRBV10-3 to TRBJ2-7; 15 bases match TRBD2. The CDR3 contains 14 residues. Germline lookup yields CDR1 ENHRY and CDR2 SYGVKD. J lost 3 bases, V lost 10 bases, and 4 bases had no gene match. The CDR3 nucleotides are TGTGCCAGCCGGACTAGCGGGGGGGACTACGAGCAGTACTTC. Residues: CASRTSGGDYEQYF.

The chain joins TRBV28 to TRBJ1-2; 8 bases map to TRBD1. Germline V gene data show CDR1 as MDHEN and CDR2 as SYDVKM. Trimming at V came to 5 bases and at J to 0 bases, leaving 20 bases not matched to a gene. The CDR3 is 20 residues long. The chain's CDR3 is CASSTRDRLRHIQPNYGYTF. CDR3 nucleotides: TGTGCCAGCAGTACCCGGGACAGGCTCCGTCATATCCAGCCTAACTATGGCTACACCTTC.

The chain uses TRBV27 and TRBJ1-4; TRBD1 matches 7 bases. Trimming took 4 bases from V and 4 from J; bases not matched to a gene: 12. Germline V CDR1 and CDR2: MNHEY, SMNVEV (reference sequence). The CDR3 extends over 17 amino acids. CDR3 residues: CASSSSPAGGINEKLFF. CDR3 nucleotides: TGTGCCAGCAGTTCATCCCCGGCAGGGGGGATTAATGAAAAACTGTTTTTT.

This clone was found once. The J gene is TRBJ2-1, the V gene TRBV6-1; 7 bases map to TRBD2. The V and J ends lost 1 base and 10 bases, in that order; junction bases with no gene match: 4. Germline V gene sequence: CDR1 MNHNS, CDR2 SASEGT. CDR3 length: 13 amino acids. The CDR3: CASSEGGRVEQFF. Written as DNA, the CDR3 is TGTGCCAGCAGTGAAGGAGGGAGGGTGGAGCAGTTCTTC.

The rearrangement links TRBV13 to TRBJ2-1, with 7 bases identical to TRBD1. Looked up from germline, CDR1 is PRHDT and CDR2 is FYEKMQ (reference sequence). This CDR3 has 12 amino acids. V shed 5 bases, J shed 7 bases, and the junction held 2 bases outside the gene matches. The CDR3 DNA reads TGTGCCAGCAGCCTCAGGGGGAATGAGCAGTTCTTC. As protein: CASSLRGNEQFF. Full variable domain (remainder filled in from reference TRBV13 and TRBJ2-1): AAGVIQSPRHLIKEKRETATLKCYPIPRHDTVYWYQQGPGQDPQFLISFYEKMQSDKGSIPDRFSAQQFSDYHSELNMSSLELGDSALYFCASSLRGNEQFFGPGTRLTVL.

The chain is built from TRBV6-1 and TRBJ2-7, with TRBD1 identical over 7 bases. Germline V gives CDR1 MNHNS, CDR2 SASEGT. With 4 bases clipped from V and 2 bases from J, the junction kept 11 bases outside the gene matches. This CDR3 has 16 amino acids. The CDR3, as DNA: TGTGCCAGCAGTGGAAGAGACAGGGTAGCCGCCTACGAGCAGTACTTC. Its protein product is CASSGRDRVAAYEQYF.

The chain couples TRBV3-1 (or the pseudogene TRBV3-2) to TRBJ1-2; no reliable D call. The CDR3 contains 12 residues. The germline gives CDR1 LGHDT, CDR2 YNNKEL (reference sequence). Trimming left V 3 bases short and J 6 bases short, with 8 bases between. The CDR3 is CASSQSVDGYTF. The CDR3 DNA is TGTGCCAGCAGCCAGTCAGTGGATGGCTACACCTTC.

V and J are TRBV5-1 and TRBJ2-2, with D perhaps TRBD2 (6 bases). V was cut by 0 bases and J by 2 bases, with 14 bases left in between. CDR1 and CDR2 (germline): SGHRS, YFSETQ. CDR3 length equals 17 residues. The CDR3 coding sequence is TGCGCCAGCAGCTTGGTCGGGGGTGCATCAAACACCGGGGAGCTGTTTTTT. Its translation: CASSLVGGASNTGELFF.

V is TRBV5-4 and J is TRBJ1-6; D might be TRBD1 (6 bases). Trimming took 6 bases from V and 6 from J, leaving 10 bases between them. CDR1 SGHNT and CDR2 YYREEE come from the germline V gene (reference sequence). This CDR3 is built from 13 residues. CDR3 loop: CASKGQLNSPLHF. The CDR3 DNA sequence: TGTGCCAGCAAAGGACAGCTTAATTCACCCCTCCACTTT.

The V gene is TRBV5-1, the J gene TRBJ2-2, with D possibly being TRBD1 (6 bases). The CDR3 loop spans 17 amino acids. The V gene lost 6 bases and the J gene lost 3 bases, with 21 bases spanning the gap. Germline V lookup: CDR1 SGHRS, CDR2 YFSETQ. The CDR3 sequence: CASTHHPGTMDTGELFF. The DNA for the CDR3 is TGCGCCAGCACCCATCACCCCGGGACAATGGACACCGGGGAGCTGTTTTTT.

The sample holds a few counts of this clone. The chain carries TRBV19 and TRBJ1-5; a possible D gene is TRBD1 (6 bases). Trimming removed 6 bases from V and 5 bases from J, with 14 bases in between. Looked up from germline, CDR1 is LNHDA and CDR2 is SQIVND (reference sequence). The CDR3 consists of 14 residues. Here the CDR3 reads CASRPGQPDQPQHF. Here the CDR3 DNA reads TGTGCCAGTAGGCCGGGACAACCCGATCAGCCCCAGCATTTT. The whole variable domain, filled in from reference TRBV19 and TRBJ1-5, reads DGGITQSPKYLFRKEGQNVTLSCEQNLNHDAMYWYRQDPGQGLRLIYYSQIVNDFQKGDIAEGYSVSREKKESFPLTVTSAQKNPTAFYLCASRPGQPDQPQHFGDGTRLSIL.

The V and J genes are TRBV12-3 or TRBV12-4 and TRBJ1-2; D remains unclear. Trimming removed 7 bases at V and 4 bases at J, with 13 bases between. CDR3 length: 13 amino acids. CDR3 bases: TGTGCCAGCAACCAGGATACAACCTATGGCTACACCTTC. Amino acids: CASNQDTTYGYTF.

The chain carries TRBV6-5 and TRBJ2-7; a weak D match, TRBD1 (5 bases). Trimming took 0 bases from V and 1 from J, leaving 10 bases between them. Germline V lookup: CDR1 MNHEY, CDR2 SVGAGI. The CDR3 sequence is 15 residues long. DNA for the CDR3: TGTGCCAGCAGTTACTCGAGTGCAGGGTCCTACGAGCAGTACTTC. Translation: CASSYSSAGSYEQYF.

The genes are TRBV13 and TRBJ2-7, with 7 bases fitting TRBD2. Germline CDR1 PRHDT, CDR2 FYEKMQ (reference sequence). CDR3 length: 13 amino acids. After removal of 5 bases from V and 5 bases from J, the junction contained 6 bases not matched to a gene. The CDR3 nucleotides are TGTGCCAGCAGCATCAGGACTAGTGACGAGCAGTACTTC. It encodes CASSIRTSDEQYF.

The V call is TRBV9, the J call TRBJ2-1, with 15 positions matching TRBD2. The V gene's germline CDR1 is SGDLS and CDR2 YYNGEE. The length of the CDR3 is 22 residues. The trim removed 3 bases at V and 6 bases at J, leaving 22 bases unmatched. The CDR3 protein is CASSDASGTSGGPNLLLNEQFF. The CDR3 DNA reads TGTGCCAGCAGCGATGCATCCGGGACTAGCGGGGGGCCTAACCTATTGCTCAATGAGCAGTTCTTC.

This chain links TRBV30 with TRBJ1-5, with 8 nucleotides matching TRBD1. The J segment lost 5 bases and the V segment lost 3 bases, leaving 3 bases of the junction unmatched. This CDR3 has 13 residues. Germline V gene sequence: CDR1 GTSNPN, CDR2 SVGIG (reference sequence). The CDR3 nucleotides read TGTGCCTGGAGGTCGACAGGGGATCAGCCCCAGCATTTT. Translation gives CAWRSTGDQPQHF.

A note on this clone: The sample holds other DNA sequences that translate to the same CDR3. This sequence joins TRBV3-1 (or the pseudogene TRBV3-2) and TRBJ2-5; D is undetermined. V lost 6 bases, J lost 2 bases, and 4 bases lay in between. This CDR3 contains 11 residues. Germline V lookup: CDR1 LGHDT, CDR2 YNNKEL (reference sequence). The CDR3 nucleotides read TGTGCCAGCAGTCTACAAGAGACCCAGTACTTC. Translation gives CASSLQETQYF.

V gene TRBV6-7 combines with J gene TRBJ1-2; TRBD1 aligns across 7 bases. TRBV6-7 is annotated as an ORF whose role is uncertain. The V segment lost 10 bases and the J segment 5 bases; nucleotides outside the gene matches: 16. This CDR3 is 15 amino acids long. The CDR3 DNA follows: TGTGCCACCTATGGGGACCGGGGCAGGGGGTATGGCTACACCTTC. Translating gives CATYGDRGRGYGYTF.

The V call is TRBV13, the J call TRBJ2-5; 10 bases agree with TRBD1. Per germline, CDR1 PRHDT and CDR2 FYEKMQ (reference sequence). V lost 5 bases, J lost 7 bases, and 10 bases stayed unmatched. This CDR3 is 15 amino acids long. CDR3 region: CASSPDRGPGGTQYF. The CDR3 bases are TGTGCCAGCAGCCCAGACAGGGGGCCTGGCGGGACCCAGTACTTC.

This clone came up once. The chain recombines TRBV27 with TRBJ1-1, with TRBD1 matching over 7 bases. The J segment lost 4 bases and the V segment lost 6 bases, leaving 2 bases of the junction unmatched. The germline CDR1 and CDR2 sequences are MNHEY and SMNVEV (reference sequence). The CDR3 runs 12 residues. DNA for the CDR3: TGTGCCAGCAGATCAGGGGGCACTGAAGCTTTCTTT. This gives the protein CASRSGGTEAFF.

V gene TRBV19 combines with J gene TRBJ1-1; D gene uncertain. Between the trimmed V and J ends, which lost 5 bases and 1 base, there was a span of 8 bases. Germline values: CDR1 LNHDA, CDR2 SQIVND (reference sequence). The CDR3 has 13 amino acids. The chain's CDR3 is CASSRNRNTEAFF. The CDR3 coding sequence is TGTGCCAGTAGTCGAAACAGGAACACTGAAGCTTTCTTT.

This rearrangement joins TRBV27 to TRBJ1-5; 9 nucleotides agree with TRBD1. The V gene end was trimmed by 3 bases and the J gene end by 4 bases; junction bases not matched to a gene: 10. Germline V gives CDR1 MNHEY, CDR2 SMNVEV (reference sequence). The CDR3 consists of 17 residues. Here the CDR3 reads CASSFGYPGTGNQPQHF. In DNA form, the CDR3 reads TGTGCCAGCAGTTTCGGGTACCCCGGGACAGGGAATCAGCCCCAGCATTTT.

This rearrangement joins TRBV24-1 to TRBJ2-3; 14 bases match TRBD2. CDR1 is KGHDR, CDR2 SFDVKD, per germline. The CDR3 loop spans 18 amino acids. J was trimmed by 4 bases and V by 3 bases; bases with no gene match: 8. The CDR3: CATSDVGLAGAAPDTQYF. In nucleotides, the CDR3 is TGTGCCACCAGTGATGTGGGACTAGCGGGGGCGGCGCCAGATACGCAGTATTTT.

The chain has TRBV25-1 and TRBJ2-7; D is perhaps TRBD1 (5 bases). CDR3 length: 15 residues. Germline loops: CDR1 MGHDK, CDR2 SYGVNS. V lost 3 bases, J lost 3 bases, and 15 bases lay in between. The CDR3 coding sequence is TGTGCCAGCAGTGACCCAGGACAACCCCTCTACGAGCAGTACTTC. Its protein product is CASSDPGQPLYEQYF.

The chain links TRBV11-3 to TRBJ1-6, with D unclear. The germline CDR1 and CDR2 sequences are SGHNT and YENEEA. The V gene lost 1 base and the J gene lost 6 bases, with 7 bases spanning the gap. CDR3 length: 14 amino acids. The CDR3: CASSLGLPNSPLHF. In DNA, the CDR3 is TGTGCCAGCAGCTTAGGTCTCCCTAATTCACCCCTCCACTTT. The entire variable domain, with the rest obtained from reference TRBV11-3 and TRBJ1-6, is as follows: EAGVVQSPRYKIIEKKQPVAFWCNPISGHNTLYWYLQNLGQGPELLIRYENEEAVDDSQLPKDRFSAERLKGVDSTLKIQPAELGDSAVYLCASSLGLPNSPLHFGNGTRLTVT.

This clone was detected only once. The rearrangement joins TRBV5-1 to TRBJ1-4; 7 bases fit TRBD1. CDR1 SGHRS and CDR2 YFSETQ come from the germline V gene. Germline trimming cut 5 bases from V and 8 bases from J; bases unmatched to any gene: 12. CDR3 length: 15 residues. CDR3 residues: CASSILQGSSEKLFF. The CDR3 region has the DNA TGCGCCAGCAGTATTTTACAGGGGTCGAGCGAAAAACTGTTTTTT.

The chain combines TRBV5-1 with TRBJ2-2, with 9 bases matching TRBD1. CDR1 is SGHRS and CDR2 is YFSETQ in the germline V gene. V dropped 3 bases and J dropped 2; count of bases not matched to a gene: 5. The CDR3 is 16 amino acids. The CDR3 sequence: CASSSGTGRNTGELFF. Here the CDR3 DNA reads TGCGCCAGCAGCTCAGGGACAGGGCGAAACACCGGGGAGCTGTTTTTT.

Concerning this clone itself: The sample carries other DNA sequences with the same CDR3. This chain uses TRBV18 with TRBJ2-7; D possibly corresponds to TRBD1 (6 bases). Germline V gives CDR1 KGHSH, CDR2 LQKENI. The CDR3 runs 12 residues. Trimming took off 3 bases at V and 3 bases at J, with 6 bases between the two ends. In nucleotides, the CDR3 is TGTGCCAGCTCACCGGACAGCTACGAGCAGTACTTC. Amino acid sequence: CASSPDSYEQYF.